One and the same sample provided the 22 T cell receptor beta chains below, sequenced in a study of T cell responses to AZD1222 COVID-19 vaccine. Using immunoSEQ multiplex PCR, the repertoire was profiled, and TCRdb retains in-frame clones only, with some absent. The sample lists about 150,000 clones, about nine tenths occurring once. Sequencing was performed on peripheral blood, taken on day 0 of AZD1222 vaccination. The source of these receptors is an adult in good health.

The chain couples TRBV6-1 to TRBJ1-1; D gene unclear. The CDR3 totals 14 residues. Trimming cost V 0 bases and J 10 bases, with 15 bases left between them. Germline CDR1 MNHNS, CDR2 SASEGT. Here the CDR3 reads CASSEAPAARGAFF. CDR3 nucleotides: TGTGCCAGCAGTGAAGCGCCGGCCGCTCGAGGAGCTTTCTTT.

This clone was recorded only once. The chain carries TRBV7-6 and TRBJ1-2; the match to TRBD1 covers 8 bases. Unmatched junction bases numbered 8, after V lost 5 bases and J lost 3 bases. CDR3 size: 15 residues. CDR1 and CDR2 (germline): SGHVS, FNYEAQ. CDR3 bases: TGTGCCAGCAGCCCAAGACAGGGGATGGACTATGGCTACACCTTC. This translates into CASSPRQGMDYGYTF.

The chain carries TRBV29-1 and TRBJ1-2; D is perhaps TRBD1 (6 bases). V was trimmed by 8 bases and J by 5 bases, leaving 12 bases between them. This CDR3 spans 11 amino acids. Germline V gene lookup returns CDR1 SQVTM and CDR2 ANQGSEA. The CDR3 DNA sequence: TGCAGCTTCGAGGGGGATTATGGCTACACCTTC. Its protein is CSFEGDYGYTF.

This rearrangement joins TRBV7-9 to TRBJ1-2, with 7 bases matching TRBD1. Losses at the gene ends were 5 bases for V and 3 bases for J; bases not matched to a gene: 6. CDR3 length: 14 amino acids. Germline CDR1 reads SEHNR; CDR2 reads FQNEAQ (reference sequence). Written as DNA, the CDR3 is TGTGCCAGCAGCACACAGGGGTTTGACTATGGCTACACCTTC. This codes for CASSTQGFDYGYTF.

The chain uses TRBV7-9 and TRBJ2-5, with TRBD1 matching 7 bases. CDR1 and CDR2 from the germline V gene are SEHNR and FQNEAQ (reference sequence). The CDR3 consists of 11 residues. V was clipped by 4 bases and J by 12 bases; unmatched bases: 5. The CDR3 reads CASSSGQAKYF. CDR3 coding DNA: TGTGCCAGCAGCTCAGGACAGGCGAAGTACTTC.

CDR3 amino acids: CASSLGRKRPQETQYF. CDR3 nucleotide sequence: TGTGCCAGCAGCTTGGGTCGTAAGAGGCCTCAAGAGACCCAGTACTTC. This sequence joins TRBV5-8 and TRBJ2-5; no reliable D call. The CDR3 runs to 16 residues. Trimming removed 0 bases at V and 2 bases at J, with 14 bases between. The V gene's germline CDR1 is SGHTS and CDR2 YDEGEE.

The chain recombines TRBV3-1 (or the pseudogene TRBV3-2) with TRBJ1-4; no reliable D call. This CDR3 has 17 amino acids. Trimming took off 1 base at V and 0 bases at J, with 12 bases between the two ends. Germline V gene data show CDR1 as LGHDT and CDR2 as YNNKEL (reference sequence). CDR3: CASSQAGPGATNEKLFF. CDR3 DNA: TGTGCCAGCAGCCAAGCCGGCCCGGGTGCAACTAATGAAAAACTGTTTTTT.

Here the CDR3 DNA reads TGTGCCAGCAGCTTAGGGACCTTCACGGAGCAGTTCTTC. Protein product: CASSLGTFTEQFF. The J gene is TRBJ2-1, the V gene TRBV7-2; no clear D gene. The ends were cut back, 1 base at V and 10 bases at J, with 11 bases in the middle. This CDR3 has 13 residues. Germline CDR1 SGHTA, CDR2 FQGNSA.

This chain links TRBV4-1 with TRBJ2-5; weak D call: TRBD1 (6 bases). The CDR3 length is 15 residues. Per the germline V gene, CDR1 is MGHRA and CDR2 is YSYEKL. V lost 4 bases, J lost 2 bases, and 14 bases lay in between. The CDR3 DNA sequence: TGCGCCAGCAGCCCGACGGTGGGGGCGCAAGAGACCCAGTACTTC. Translated, it gives CASSPTVGAQETQYF.

This clone occurred a few times. The J gene is TRBJ2-7, the V gene TRBV4-2, with 11 bases fitting TRBD2. Germline V gene data show CDR1 as LGHNA and CDR2 as YNFKEQ. The J segment lost 1 base and the V segment lost 0 bases, leaving 8 bases of the junction unmatched. CDR3 length equals 18 residues. CDR3 in DNA: TGTGCCAGCAGCCAAGATCCGACTAGCGGGAATTGGTCCTACGAGCAGTACTTC. This encodes CASSQDPTSGNWSYEQYF.

The V gene is TRBV27, the J gene TRBJ2-1, with D hard to call. Trimming stripped 5 bases from V and 5 bases from J, with 13 bases between. This CDR3 is built from 14 residues. Germline-derived CDR1 and CDR2 are MNHEY and SMNVEV (reference sequence). CDR3 region: CASSTTDKNNEQFF. CDR3 DNA sequence: TGTGCCAGCAGTACCACCGACAAGAACAATGAGCAGTTCTTC.

This chain connects TRBV6-5 to TRBJ2-3; D is uncertain. This CDR3 region has 12 residues. The V end was cut by 0 bases, the J end by 5 bases, with 3 bases between. CDR1 is MNHEY and CDR2 is SVGAGI in the germline V gene. CDR3 coding DNA: TGTGCCAGCAGTTACTCGGGAGATACGCAGTATTTT. The encoded protein is CASSYSGDTQYF.

Concerning this clone itself: It is likely a read error, because the conserved phenylalanine at the end of the CDR3 is missing. The DNA is omitted, as the CDR3 cannot be located on it reliably, and the CDR3 follows TCRdb's listing. The chain is built from TRBV5-8 and TRBJ1-5. The germline CDR1 and CDR2 sequences are SGHTS and YDEGEE. The CDR3 spans 12 residues, counting both ends. CDR3 amino acids: CASSAGRHMADL.

The V gene is TRBV12-3 or TRBV12-4, the J gene TRBJ1-1; unclear D gene. CDR3 length: 10 residues. V shed 4 bases and J shed 9 bases, with 6 bases lying between them. The CDR3 is CASSSEKAFF. CDR3 coding DNA: TGTGCCAGCAGTTCAGAAAAAGCTTTCTTT.

This chain joins TRBV28 and TRBJ1-1; 8 nucleotides agree with TRBD1. After removal of 5 bases from V and 5 bases from J, the junction contained 10 bases not matched to a gene. This CDR3 has 15 amino acids. The germline V gene encodes CDR1 MDHEN and CDR2 SYDVKM. The CDR3 bases are TGTGCCAGCAGTCCTGGACAGGGCTGGGGAACTGAAGCTTTCTTT. It yields the protein CASSPGQGWGTEAFF.

This chain connects TRBV5-1 to TRBJ2-1; 8 bases align to TRBD1. The CDR3 extends over 14 amino acids. Germline CDR1 reads SGHRS; CDR2 reads YFSETQ. Unmatched junction bases numbered 3, after V lost 0 bases and J lost 7 bases. The CDR3 loop is CASSLGTGPNEQFF. Here the CDR3 DNA reads TGCGCCAGCAGCTTGGGGACAGGGCCGAATGAGCAGTTCTTC.

The rearrangement uses TRBV28 and TRBJ2-4; D perhaps matches TRBD2 (6 bases). This CDR3 contains 14 residues. CDR1 MDHEN and CDR2 SYDVKM come from the germline V gene. V gave up 3 bases and J gave up 3 bases, with 9 bases separating them. In DNA form, the CDR3 reads TGTGCCAGCAGTTTCATGGGGGGCAAAAACATTCAGTACTTC. Translation: CASSFMGGKNIQYF.

The rearrangement joins TRBV23-1 to TRBJ2-3; maybe TRBD1 (6 bases). TRBV23-1 is sorted into the ORF group, with uncertain function. The CDR3 contains 18 residues. Between the trimmed V and J ends, which lost 1 base and 0 bases, there was a span of 17 bases. Written as DNA, the CDR3 is TGCGCCAGCAGTCAATTGTCCCGGGACAACACTAGCACAGATACGCAGTATTTT. Translating gives CASSQLSRDNTSTDTQYF.

This clone was detected a few times. The chain couples TRBV7-8 to TRBJ1-2; weak D call: TRBD1 (6 bases). Germline V CDR1 and CDR2: SGHVS, FQNEAQ. V dropped 0 bases and J dropped 8 bases, with 13 bases sitting between them. The CDR3 is 14 amino acids. The CDR3 protein is CASSLAWSGDGYTF. CDR3 sequence (DNA): TGTGCCAGCAGCTTAGCTTGGTCAGGGGACGGCTACACCTTC. The entire variable domain, with the rest obtained from reference TRBV7-8 and TRBJ1-2, is as follows: GAGVSQSPRYKVAKRGQDVALRCDPISGHVSLFWYQQALGQGPEFLTYFQNEAQLDKSGLPSDRFFAERPEGSVSTLKIQRTQQEDSAVYLCASSLAWSGDGYTFGSGTRLTVV.

The chain employs TRBV6-5 and TRBJ2-5; 10 bases fit TRBD1. V gave up 6 bases and J gave up 5 bases; unmatched junction bases: 3. This CDR3 region has 13 residues. The germline V gene has CDR1 MNHEY and CDR2 SVGAGI. The CDR3 is CASRTGGEETQYF. In DNA form, the CDR3 reads TGTGCCAGCAGGACAGGGGGCGAGGAGACCCAGTACTTC.

This rearrangement joins TRBV7-2 to TRBJ2-6; no firm D call. The germline V and J ends were trimmed by 5 bases and 5 bases, with 13 bases remaining between them. This CDR3 is built from 15 residues. Germline values: CDR1 SGHTA, CDR2 FQGNSA. CDR3 sequence (DNA): TGTGCCAGCAGCGTCGAACCGGGCCGGGCCAACGTCCTGACTTTC. Protein sequence: CASSVEPGRANVLTF.

This sequence joins TRBV5-4 and TRBJ2-5; D possibly uses TRBD1 or TRBD2 (5 bases each). There are 16 residues in the CDR3. Germline CDR1 SGHNT, CDR2 YYREEE (reference sequence). V lost 0 bases to trimming and J lost 5 bases, with 17 bases between them. DNA for the CDR3: TGTGCCAGCAGCTTGGCGGTGGGGGTGACAAGTGAGACCCAGTACTTC. This gives the protein CASSLAVGVTSETQYF.